The 9 T cell receptor beta chains listed next were all sequenced from one sample in a study of blood T cell repertoires in COVID-19. Repertoires were generated with immunoSEQ multiplex PCR, while TCRdb's copy carries only in-frame clones and drops some. The sample yields 110,000 or so clones, 85% to 90% seen once. The specimen sequenced was peripheral blood. The receptor source for this set is a woman aged 45-65 years with acute or convalescent COVID-19.

The chain has TRBV5-1 and TRBJ1-2; 9 bases agree with TRBD1. The germline gives CDR1 SGHRS, CDR2 YFSETQ. The CDR3 runs 15 residues. J gave up 8 bases and V 4 bases, and 12 bases lay outside the gene matches. Here the CDR3 DNA reads TGCGCCAGCAGCGACTCACAGGGGGCGCAAGAGGGCTACACCTTC. It encodes CASSDSQGAQEGYTF.

The chain has TRBV19 and TRBJ2-1, with TRBD2 matching 8 bases. V dropped 6 bases and J dropped 8; count of bases not matched to a gene: 6. The length of the CDR3 is 13 residues. Germline CDR1 and CDR2: LNHDA and SQIVND (reference sequence). CDR3: CASSPGGRDEQFF. The CDR3 coding sequence is TGTGCCAGTAGCCCGGGGGGGCGGGATGAGCAGTTCTTC.

This rearrangement joins TRBV6-2 or TRBV6-3 to TRBJ1-5; TRBD1 aligns across 7 bases. CDR1 is MNHEY and CDR2 is SVGEGT in the germline V gene. V lost 3 bases, J lost 10 bases, and 9 bases stayed unmatched. The length of the CDR3 is 14 residues. The DNA for the CDR3 is TGTGCCAGCAGTTATTACAGGGGAGCGAAACCCCAGCATTTT. Its protein product is CASSYYRGAKPQHF.

The rearrangement joins TRBV18 to TRBJ1-5; D not resolved. This CDR3 has 16 residues. The V gene lost 4 bases and the J gene lost 2 bases, with 15 bases spanning the gap. The germline V gene has CDR1 KGHSH and CDR2 LQKENI. CDR3 loop: CASSQSKDGGNQPQHF. The CDR3 DNA reads as TGTGCCAGCTCACAATCCAAAGACGGAGGCAATCAGCCCCAGCATTTT.

The chain combines TRBV30 with TRBJ1-1; 8 bases are shared with TRBD1. J gave up 4 bases and V 4 bases, and 5 bases lay outside the gene matches. The CDR3 contains 13 residues. Germline V gives CDR1 GTSNPN, CDR2 SVGIG (reference sequence). The CDR3 DNA reads TGTGCCTGGACAGGGGGCGCGAGCACTGAAGCTTTCTTT. Protein: CAWTGGASTEAFF.

The chain combines TRBV7-9 with TRBJ1-5; maybe TRBD1 (5 bases). This CDR3 comprises 13 residues. CDR1 is SEHNR and CDR2 is FQNEAQ in the germline V gene (reference sequence). Trimming stripped 4 bases from V and 6 bases from J, with 10 bases between. Here the CDR3 reads CASSSGGSQPQHF. The CDR3 nucleotides read TGTGCCAGCAGCTCCGGGGGATCTCAGCCCCAGCATTTT.

This clone was observed once. This chain connects TRBV7-9 to TRBJ2-5, with D possibly being TRBD2 (7 bases). Deletions cut 6 bases from V and 3 bases from J, with 23 bases between. The V gene's germline CDR1 is SEHNR and CDR2 FQNEAQ (reference sequence). The CDR3 is 17 amino acids. Written as DNA, the CDR3 is TGTGCCAGCAGTCCCACAGGGAGGGCCAGCTGGGAAGAGACCCAGTACTTC. Translating gives CASSPTGRASWEETQYF.

This sequence joins TRBV28 and TRBJ1-4, with D tentatively TRBD1 (5 bases). The V end lost 3 bases, the J end lost 2 bases, and 10 bases lay between the germline ends. In germline, CDR1 is MDHEN, CDR2 SYDVKM. CDR3 length equals 15 residues. This CDR3 reads CASSFDSATNEKLFF. Written as DNA, the CDR3 is TGTGCCAGCAGTTTCGACAGCGCCACTAATGAAAAACTGTTTTTT.

The V gene is TRBV28, the J gene TRBJ1-4; D remains ambiguous. The CDR3 spans 13 residues. Germline V CDR1 and CDR2: MDHEN, SYDVKM. The V end was cut by 4 bases, the J end by 8 bases, with 11 bases between. The DNA for the CDR3 is TGTGCCAGCAGTTCCTGGGCCGACGAAAAACTGTTTTTT. The encoded protein is CASSSWADEKLFF.